Following are 17 T cell receptor beta chains from one sample sequenced in a study of CD8 T cells in Susac syndrome. Random hexamers were used to reverse transcribe roughly 0.5 to 1 ug of RNA. Via MiXCR, TCRdb re-called the immunoSEQ multiplex PCR reads, giving one row per CDR3 protein. The sample consists of about 250,000 distinct CDR3 sequences, about 93% of them appearing once. The source material was CD4+ T cells from PBMCs. The receptors come from a human donor with multiple sclerosis.

V gene TRBV7-8 combines with J gene TRBJ2-7, with D perhaps given as TRBD1 or TRBD2 (5 bases each). The CDR3 spans 14 residues. V dropped 5 bases and J dropped 2 bases, with 13 bases sitting between them. Germline CDR1 and CDR2: SGHVS and FQNEAQ. The CDR3 loop reads CASSTGDGTYEQYV. DNA for the CDR3: TGTGCCAGCAGCACCGGGGACGGAACCTACGAGCAGTACGTC.

The chain uses TRBV18 and TRBJ2-1, with D possibly being TRBD1 (5 bases). The V and J ends lost 6 bases and 4 bases respectively, with 16 bases between them. The V gene's germline CDR1 is KGHSH and CDR2 LQKENI. CDR3 length equals 15 residues. The CDR3 DNA is TGTGCCAGCTCTCGCGGCCCCGACAGATACAATGAGCAGTTCTTC. Encoded protein: CASSRGPDRYNEQFF.

This clonotype was recorded once. The rearrangement joins TRBV7-9 to TRBJ1-4; possible D gene TRBD1, 5 bases. This CDR3 region has 14 residues. The germline CDR1 and CDR2 sequences are SEHNR and FQNEAQ (reference sequence). V lost 4 bases to trimming and J lost 8 bases, with 14 bases between them. The CDR3 reads CASSSYRDEEKLFF. In DNA form, the CDR3 reads TGTGCCAGCAGCTCATACCGGGACGAAGAAAAACTGTTTTTT.

V and J are TRBV27 and TRBJ1-6, with a possible D match to TRBD1 (5 bases). The CDR3 runs 15 residues. Trimming took 8 bases from V and 10 from J, leaving 21 bases between them. Germline V CDR1 and CDR2: MNHEY, SMNVEV (reference sequence). As DNA, the CDR3 is TGTGCCAGCCGCGGGACGGGGGATGTCTTGTCACCCCTCCACTTT. Translated: CASRGTGDVLSPLHF.

V is TRBV25-1 and J is TRBJ2-3; 8 bases line up with TRBD2. Germline assignment: CDR1 MGHDK and CDR2 SYGVNS. CDR3 length equals 17 residues. Unmatched junction bases numbered 13, after V lost 5 bases and J lost 3 bases. CDR3 DNA: TGTGCCAGCAGTACCCGAGCGGGGGCCTTAACGACAGATACGCAGTATTTT. This encodes CASSTRAGALTTDTQYF.

The V call is TRBV2, the J call TRBJ2-3, with 15 bases fitting TRBD2. Germline-derived CDR1 and CDR2 are SNHLY and FYNNEI. CDR3 size: 17 residues. The J segment lost 2 bases and the V segment lost 6 bases, leaving 6 bases of the junction unmatched. This CDR3 is CASRGGLAGGSTDTQYF. DNA for the CDR3: TGTGCCAGCAGAGGGGGACTAGCGGGAGGTTCCACAGATACGCAGTATTTT.

This chain uses TRBV6-1 with TRBJ2-7, with no clear D. Per the germline V gene, CDR1 is MNHNS and CDR2 is SASEGT. The V and J ends lost 0 bases and 0 bases respectively, with 3 bases between them. The CDR3 extends over 13 amino acids. In DNA form, the CDR3 reads TGTGCCAGCAGTGAAGCCTACTCCTACGAGCAGTACGTC. This codes for CASSEAYSYEQYV.

The V gene is TRBV19, the J gene TRBJ2-2; possible D gene TRBD2, 6 bases. Germline V gene sequence: CDR1 LNHDA, CDR2 SQIVND (reference sequence). Trimming left V 3 bases short and J 0 bases short, with 11 bases between. This CDR3 region has 16 residues. CDR3 sequence reads: CASSMTASANTGELFF. The CDR3, as DNA: TGTGCCAGTAGTATGACGGCTAGCGCGAACACCGGGGAGCTGTTTTTT.

This clonotype was seen more than once but under ten times. The CDR3: CSVAGLNTEAFF. CDR3 DNA: TGCAGCGTTGCTGGGCTGAACACTGAAGCTTTCTTT. The gene calls are TRBV29-1 and TRBJ1-1; D not certain. Germline CDR1 reads SQVTM; CDR2 reads ANQGSEA. The CDR3 spans 12 residues. V shed 4 bases and J shed 0 bases, with 6 bases lying between them. Full variable domain (rest looked up from reference TRBV29-1 and TRBJ1-1): SAVISQKPSRDICQRGTSLTIQCQVDSQVTMMFWYRQQPGQSLTLIATANQGSEATYESGFVIDKFPISRPNLTFSTLTVSNMSPEDSSIYLCSVAGLNTEAFFGQGTRLTVV.

Here the CDR3 DNA reads TGCGCCAGCAGCTTGGACAGACAGGGATTTGGAGCTTTCTTT. Protein sequence: CASSLDRQGFGAFF. This chain links TRBV5-1 with TRBJ1-1, with 7 bases matching TRBD1. V shed 0 bases and J 10 bases; nucleotides not matched to a gene: 9. The CDR3 has 14 residues. Germline CDR1 and CDR2: SGHRS and YFSETQ.

The V and J genes are TRBV20-1 and TRBJ2-1; weak D call: TRBD2 (6 bases). V shed 5 bases and J shed 4 bases, with 15 bases lying between them. Germline-derived CDR1 and CDR2 are DFQATT and SNEGSKA (reference sequence). The CDR3 loop spans 14 amino acids. The CDR3 sequence: CSAARRGSYNEQFF. For the CDR3, the DNA is TGCAGTGCTGCTCGTCGGGGGAGTTACAATGAGCAGTTCTTC.

This chain joins TRBV27 and TRBJ2-1; 8 nucleotides agree with TRBD2. Trimming at V came to 5 bases and at J to 5 bases, leaving 2 bases not matched to a gene. The CDR3 has 13 amino acids. Germline values: CDR1 MNHEY, CDR2 SMNVEV (reference sequence). The DNA for the CDR3 is TGTGCCAGCAGTCGCGGGGGGAACAATGAGCAGTTCTTC. Translation: CASSRGGNNEQFF.

CDR3 protein: CASSLVGNEQFF. The CDR3 DNA reads as TGTGCCAGCAGCTTAGTGGGCAATGAGCAGTTCTTC. V and J are TRBV7-2 and TRBJ2-1; no reliable D call. V shed 1 base and J shed 6 bases, with 4 bases lying between them. This CDR3 is 12 amino acids long. From germline, CDR1 is SGHTA and CDR2 FQGNSA. The whole variable domain, filled in from reference TRBV7-2 and TRBJ2-1, reads GAGVSQSPSNKVTEKGKDVELRCDPISGHTALYWYRQSLGQGLEFLIYFQGNSAPDKSGLPSDRFSAERTGGSVSTLTIQRTQQEDSAVYLCASSLVGNEQFFGPGTRLTVL.

The rearrangement links TRBV20-1 to TRBJ1-2; 7 bases map to TRBD1. The CDR3 consists of 12 residues. The V and J ends lost 8 bases and 3 bases, in that order; junction bases with no gene match: 6. Germline CDR1 DFQATT, CDR2 SNEGSKA (reference sequence). This CDR3 is CSPPTGDYGYTF. The CDR3 bases are TGCAGTCCACCTACAGGGGACTATGGCTACACCTTC.

V is TRBV6-1 and J is TRBJ1-6, with TRBD1 matching 11 bases. Germline V gene data show CDR1 as MNHNS and CDR2 as SASEGT. The V segment lost 6 bases and the J segment 6 bases; nucleotides outside the gene matches: 7. This CDR3 is 16 amino acids long. The CDR3 bases are TGTGCCAGCAGCCCCGGGACAGGGGGTGGTAATTCACCCCTCCACTTT. Its protein is CASSPGTGGGNSPLHF.

This chain joins TRBV20-1 and TRBJ2-3; 9 nucleotides align to TRBD2. Germline loops: CDR1 DFQATT, CDR2 SNEGSKA (reference sequence). V lost 0 bases and J lost 0; bases outside the gene matches: 4. The CDR3 is 16 amino acids. CDR3 DNA sequence: TGCAGTGCTAGAGACCCCGGACTAGCGAGCACAGATACGCAGTATTTT. Protein: CSARDPGLASTDTQYF.

The rearrangement uses TRBV10-3 and TRBJ1-1, with unresolved D. This CDR3 is built from 15 residues. V lost 0 bases and J 0 bases, leaving 8 bases between the germline ends. Germline assignment: CDR1 ENHRY and CDR2 SYGVKD. The CDR3 DNA reads TGTGCCATCAGTGAGTCCGCCAGGCTGAACACTGAAGCTTTCTTT. Its protein product is CAISESARLNTEAFF.